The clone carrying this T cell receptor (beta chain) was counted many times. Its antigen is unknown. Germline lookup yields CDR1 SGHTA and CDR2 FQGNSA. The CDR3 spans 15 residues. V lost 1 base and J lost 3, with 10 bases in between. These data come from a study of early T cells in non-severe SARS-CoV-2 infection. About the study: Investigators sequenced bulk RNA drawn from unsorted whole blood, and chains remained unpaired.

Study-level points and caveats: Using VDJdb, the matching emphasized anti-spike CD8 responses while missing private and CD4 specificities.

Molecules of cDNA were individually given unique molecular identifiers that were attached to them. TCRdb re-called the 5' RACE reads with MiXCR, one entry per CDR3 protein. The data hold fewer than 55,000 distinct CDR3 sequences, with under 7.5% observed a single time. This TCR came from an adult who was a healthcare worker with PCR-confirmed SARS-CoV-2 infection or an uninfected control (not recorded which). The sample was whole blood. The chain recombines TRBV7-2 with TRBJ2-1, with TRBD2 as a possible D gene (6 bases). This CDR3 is CASSLERGNYNEQFF. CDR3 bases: TGTGCCAGCAGCTTAGAACGGGGGAACTACAATGAGCAGTTCTTC.